The 6 T cell receptor beta chains below come from one sample, sequenced in a study of CD8+CD57+ T cells in acquired aplastic anemia. Profiling of TCR beta VDJ combinations and CDR3 sequences used genomic DNA as template. TCRdb passed the reads through MiXCR, listing each CDR3 protein once. The data contain 250,000 to 350,000 distinct CDR3 sequences, 56% of them singletons. Source material: sorted CD4+, CD8+, or CD8+CD57+ T cells (not recorded which) from PBMCs. The origin of the receptors is a human donor with severe aplastic anemia or a healthy control (not recorded which).

In its sample, this clonotype was seen many times. The chain recombines TRBV6-6 with TRBJ2-1; 11 nucleotides line up with TRBD2. CDR1 is MNHNY, CDR2 SVGAGI, per germline (reference sequence). The V gene end was trimmed by 5 bases and the J gene end by 8 bases; junction bases not matched to a gene: 11. The CDR3 totals 16 residues. The chain's CDR3 is CASSTPGTSGGYEQFF. CDR3 nucleotides: TGTGCCAGCAGTACCCCCGGGACTAGCGGCGGATATGAGCAGTTCTTC.

V is TRBV29-1 and J is TRBJ2-5; 12 nucleotides line up with TRBD2. Germline lookup yields CDR1 SQVTM and CDR2 ANQGSEA. This CDR3 has 13 amino acids. Germline trimming cut 7 bases from V and 5 bases from J; bases unmatched to any gene: 5. CDR3 nucleotides: TGCAGCGAAACTAGCGGGAGGAGGGAGACCCAGTACTTC. Protein product: CSETSGRRETQYF. The whole variable domain, filled in from reference TRBV29-1 and TRBJ2-5, reads SAVISQKPSRDICQRGTSLTIQCQVDSQVTMMFWYRQQPGQSLTLIATANQGSEATYESGFVIDKFPISRPNLTFSTLTVSNMSPEDSSIYLCSETSGRRETQYFGPGTRLLVL.

This clonotype appeared a few times. This clone may be a read error of a much larger clone one base away. The genes are TRBV6-6 and TRBJ2-7; 7 nucleotides align to TRBD1. Germline CDR1 and CDR2: MNHNY and SVGAGI (reference sequence). The CDR3 has 14 residues. CDR3 region: CASAKGQLQGEQHF. The CDR3 DNA sequence: TGTGCCAGCGCCAAGGGACAGCTCCAGGGCGAGCAGCACTTC.

The rearrangement uses TRBV20-1 and TRBJ1-1, with D possibly being TRBD1 (5 bases). The V and J ends lost 6 bases and 11 bases respectively, with 16 bases between them. CDR1 is DFQATT, CDR2 SNEGSKA, per germline (reference sequence). The length of the CDR3 is 11 residues. CDR3: CSALAGGEAFF. The CDR3 DNA is TGCAGTGCCCTAGCCGGGGGGGAGGCTTTCTTT.

This chain uses TRBV5-4 with TRBJ2-5; 7 nucleotides line up with TRBD1. Germline V gives CDR1 SGHNT, CDR2 YYREEE (reference sequence). The V and J ends lost 1 base and 7 bases, in that order; junction bases with no gene match: 7. The CDR3 is 14 amino acids. CDR3: CASSLWDSDGTQYF. The CDR3 coding sequence is TGTGCCAGCAGCTTGTGGGACAGTGATGGGACCCAGTACTTC.

J is TRBJ2-1 and V is TRBV9; a weak D match, TRBD2 (5 bases). CDR1 and CDR2 from the germline V gene are SGDLS and YYNGEE. V was trimmed by 0 bases and J by 8 bases, leaving 9 bases between them. The CDR3 runs to 13 residues. The CDR3 here is CASSVGRGYEQFF. In DNA form, the CDR3 reads TGTGCCAGCAGCGTAGGACGGGGTTATGAGCAGTTCTTC.